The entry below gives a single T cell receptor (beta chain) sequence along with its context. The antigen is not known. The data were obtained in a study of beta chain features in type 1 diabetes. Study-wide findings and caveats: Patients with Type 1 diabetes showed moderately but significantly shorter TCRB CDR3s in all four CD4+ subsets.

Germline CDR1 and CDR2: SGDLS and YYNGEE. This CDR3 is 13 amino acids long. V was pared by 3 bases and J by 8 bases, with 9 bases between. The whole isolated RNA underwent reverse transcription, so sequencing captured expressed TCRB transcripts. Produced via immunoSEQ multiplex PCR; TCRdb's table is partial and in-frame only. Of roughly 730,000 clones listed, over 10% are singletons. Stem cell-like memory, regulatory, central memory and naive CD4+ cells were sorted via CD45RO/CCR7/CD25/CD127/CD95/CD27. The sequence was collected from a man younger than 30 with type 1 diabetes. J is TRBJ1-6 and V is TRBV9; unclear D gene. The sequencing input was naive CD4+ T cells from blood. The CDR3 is CASSAERDSPLHF. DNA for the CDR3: TGTGCCAGCAGCGCCGAGAGGGATTCACCCCTCCACTTT.